This T cell receptor (beta chain) came from a study of blood T cell repertoires in COVID-19. Study details: Whether acute or convalescent, the COVID-19 samples came from the United States, Italy and Spain. Sources were T cells, B-cell-depleted T cells, or PBMCs; the material itself was cDNA or gDNA.

Sequencing was performed with immunoSEQ multiplex PCR; in TCRdb, only in-frame clones are kept and a portion is missing. The table records about 320,000 clones, around 89% of them present only once. The CDR3 has 19 amino acids. J was trimmed by 7 bases and V by 3 bases; bases with no gene match: 16. Germline CDR1 is SGHDT and CDR2 is YYEEEE. The rearrangement joins TRBV5-6 to TRBJ1-4; the match to TRBD1 covers 12 bases. This sequence was found in a woman in her twenties or thirties with COVID-19, enrolled during active disease. Source material: peripheral blood. The DNA for the CDR3 is TGTGCCAGCAGCTCGGGTAAGGGACAGGGGGCAGTAACACGTGAAAAACTGTTTTTT. Translation gives CASSSGKGQGAVTREKLFF.